What follows are 21 T cell receptor beta chains derived from one specimen sequenced in a study of blood T cell repertoires in COVID-19. The repertoire was sequenced with immunoSEQ multiplex PCR; TCRdb's copy has only in-frame clones and lacks some. Here the sample spans around 100,000 clones, 70% to 90% being singletons. Input material: peripheral blood. Every receptor here comes from a human donor with acute or convalescent COVID-19. The donor label of this sample is uncertain.

This rearrangement joins TRBV6-2 or TRBV6-3 to TRBJ2-5, with a possible D match to TRBD2 (5 bases). Per germline, CDR1 MNHEY and CDR2 SVGEGT. V lost 2 bases to trimming and J lost 7 bases, with 14 bases between them. The CDR3 is 14 residues long. CDR3 protein: CASSYTPGSWTQYF. The CDR3 nucleotides are TGTGCCAGCAGTTACACCCCGGGGTCTTGGACCCAGTACTTC.

The gene calls are TRBV27 and TRBJ2-1; no definite D call. The CDR3 is 11 residues long. The V end was cut by 1 base, the J end by 10 bases, with 5 bases between. Germline assignment: CDR1 MNHEY and CDR2 SMNVEV (reference sequence). In nucleotides, the CDR3 is TGTGCCAGCAGTTTATACACCGAGCAGTTCTTC. Its protein is CASSLYTEQFF.

The CDR3 here is CASSLHRTNIQYF. The CDR3 nucleotides read TGTGCCAGCAGCTTACACAGAACCAACATTCAGTACTTC. The chain recombines TRBV7-2 with TRBJ2-4; the D is unclear. Trimming stripped 2 bases from V and 7 bases from J, with 9 bases between. Germline loops: CDR1 SGHTA, CDR2 FQGNSA. This CDR3 is built from 13 residues.

The chain links TRBV10-2 to TRBJ2-3; TRBD1 might be the D (6 bases). Germline loops: CDR1 WSHSY, CDR2 SAAADI. Trimming removed 5 bases at V and 2 bases at J, with 17 bases between. This CDR3 contains 16 residues. For the CDR3, the DNA is TGCGCCAGCAGTCCCGCAGGACAGTTCCCCACAGATACGCAGTATTTT. Translated: CASSPAGQFPTDTQYF.

V is TRBV3-1 (or the pseudogene TRBV3-2) and J is TRBJ1-5; D is perhaps TRBD1 (5 bases). In germline, CDR1 is LGHDT, CDR2 YNNKEL (reference sequence). This CDR3 has 16 amino acids. V was pared by 4 bases and J by 0 bases, with 13 bases between. The CDR3 DNA reads as TGTGCCAGCAGCCCCCACCCTAGGGGTAGCAATCAGCCCCAGCATTTT. Its translation: CASSPHPRGSNQPQHF.

The chain combines TRBV20-1 with TRBJ2-1; 8 bases match TRBD1. Unmatched junction bases numbered 5, after V lost 3 bases and J lost 7 bases. The CDR3 contains 13 residues. Per germline, CDR1 DFQATT and CDR2 SNEGSKA (reference sequence). For the CDR3, the DNA is TGCAGTGCTAGTCATCAGGGGGCGAATGAGCAGTTCTTC. This gives the protein CSASHQGANEQFF.

This clone has only a few counts. The chain combines TRBV6-6 with TRBJ2-3; TRBD2 aligns across 7 bases. Germline CDR1 reads MNHNY; CDR2 reads SVGAGI (reference sequence). V dropped 5 bases and J dropped 2; count of bases not matched to a gene: 13. The CDR3 totals 17 residues. The CDR3 spells CASSPFGTTSPTDTQYF. The CDR3, as DNA: TGTGCCAGCAGTCCCTTCGGGACTACTAGTCCCACAGATACGCAGTATTTT.

The chain carries TRBV5-4 and TRBJ2-1, with 8 nucleotides matching TRBD2. Germline assignment: CDR1 SGHNT and CDR2 YYREEE (reference sequence). The CDR3 extends over 15 amino acids. The junction had 11 bases not matched to a gene; V was cut back by 2 bases and J by 10 bases. The CDR3 nucleotides are TGTGCCAGCAGCTTAAGAAGCGGGGGTTTCGGCGAGCAGTTCTTC. Amino acids: CASSLRSGGFGEQFF.

The chain links TRBV5-1 to TRBJ1-2; 8 nucleotides match TRBD1. The CDR3 has 12 amino acids. V was clipped by 7 bases and J by 11 bases; unmatched bases: 10. CDR1 and CDR2 from the germline V gene are SGHRS and YFSETQ. The CDR3 is CASGKDRGRYTF. The CDR3 nucleotides read TGCGCCAGCGGAAAAGACAGGGGCCGATACACCTTC.

J is TRBJ1-6 and V is TRBV27; 10 bases are shared with TRBD1. J gave up 5 bases and V 3 bases, and 7 bases lay outside the gene matches. The CDR3 has 17 residues. Germline CDR1 MNHEY, CDR2 SMNVEV (reference sequence). The CDR3 coding sequence is TGTGCCAGCAGTTTCGGGACAGGGGCGCTCGATAATTCACCCCTCCACTTT. It is translated as CASSFGTGALDNSPLHF.

V usage is TRBV11-3 and J usage is TRBJ1-2, with TRBD1 matching over 8 bases. Germline CDR1 SGHNT, CDR2 YENEEA. CDR3 length: 15 residues. The junction had 4 bases not matched to a gene; V was cut back by 1 base and J by 3 bases. The DNA for the CDR3 is TGTGCCAGCAGCTTAGGAGCAGGGGGCTACTATGGCTACACCTTC. Protein: CASSLGAGGYYGYTF.

This sequence joins TRBV15 and TRBJ2-1; the match to TRBD2 covers 8 bases. CDR1 and CDR2 from the germline V gene are LNHNV and YYDKDF (reference sequence). The V gene end was trimmed by 5 bases and the J gene end by 7 bases; junction bases not matched to a gene: 10. CDR3 length: 15 amino acids. CDR3 sequence (DNA): TGTGCCACCAGCCCCCGGGAGGGAGGTTGGAATGAGCAGTTCTTC. Its protein product is CATSPREGGWNEQFF.

The chain uses TRBV6-4 and TRBJ2-5; 11 nucleotides match TRBD2. Germline V gene sequence: CDR1 MRHNA, CDR2 SNTAGT. CDR3 length equals 15 residues. J gave up 0 bases and V 11 bases, and 8 bases lay outside the gene matches. The CDR3 DNA sequence: TGTGCCGGCGACGGGACTAGCGGCTACCAAGAGACCCAGTACTTC. Protein sequence: CAGDGTSGYQETQYF.

V and J are TRBV19 and TRBJ2-7, with D tentatively TRBD2 (5 bases). The CDR3 is 11 residues long. Germline CDR1 LNHDA, CDR2 SQIVND (reference sequence). Trimming took 10 bases from V and 6 from J, leaving 13 bases between them. The CDR3 reads CATGVGLEQYF. CDR3 coding DNA: TGTGCCACCGGGGTGGGTCTCGAGCAGTACTTC.

This rearrangement joins TRBV7-8 to TRBJ1-4, with a tentative D call TRBD1 (5 bases). The CDR3 covers 13 residues. Per germline, CDR1 SGHVS and CDR2 FQNEAQ. V gave up 4 bases and J gave up 6 bases, with 9 bases separating them. CDR3 residues: CASSSGRDEKLFF. DNA for the CDR3: TGTGCCAGCAGCTCGGGCAGGGATGAAAAACTGTTTTTT.

The chain uses TRBV5-4 and TRBJ2-7; 7 nucleotides agree with TRBD1. The CDR3 totals 16 residues. V was clipped by 3 bases and J by 0 bases; unmatched bases: 9. Germline V lookup: CDR1 SGHNT, CDR2 YYREEE (reference sequence). The CDR3: CASSSDRAVLSYEQYF. CDR3 DNA sequence: TGTGCCAGCAGCTCCGACAGGGCGGTGCTCTCCTACGAGCAGTACTTC.

The gene calls are TRBV10-3 and TRBJ1-1; TRBD1 might be the D (5 bases). The CDR3 totals 14 residues. V dropped 6 bases and J dropped 2 bases, with 13 bases sitting between them. Germline values: CDR1 ENHRY, CDR2 SYGVKD. The CDR3 DNA sequence: TGTGCCATCAGGGGAGGGGCCGGAAACACTGAAGCTTTCTTT. It specifies CAIRGGAGNTEAFF.

The chain is built from TRBV2 and TRBJ1-2; tentatively, D is TRBD1 (6 bases). The CDR3 extends over 14 amino acids. Germline V CDR1 and CDR2: SNHLY, FYNNEI. Trimming cost V 2 bases and J 4 bases, with 11 bases left between them. CDR3 coding DNA: TGTGCCAGCAGTGAACGTGGGGGCGTCTATGGCTACACCTTC. It translates to CASSERGGVYGYTF.

The chain is built from TRBV5-6 and TRBJ1-5; D is possibly TRBD1 (5 bases). Germline CDR1 reads SGHDT; CDR2 reads YYEEEE. Trimming took off 1 base at V and 7 bases at J, with 15 bases between the two ends. The CDR3 totals 15 residues. CDR3 in amino acids: CASSLRAGFGQPQHF. The CDR3 nucleotides read TGTGCCAGCAGCTTGAGGGCAGGGTTCGGGCAGCCCCAGCATTTT.

The V and J genes are TRBV7-9 and TRBJ1-6, with TRBD1 as a possible D gene (6 bases). V shed 10 bases and J shed 4 bases, with 14 bases lying between them. The CDR3 runs to 14 residues. The germline CDR1 and CDR2 sequences are SEHNR and FQNEAQ (reference sequence). The CDR3 DNA reads TGTGCCACCGGACCGGACAGTTATAATTCACCCCTCCACTTT. Translation: CATGPDSYNSPLHF.

The CDR3 DNA follows: TGTGCCAGCCGGGCTGGGGGGGGCAACTACGAGCAGTACTTC. The encoded protein is CASRAGGGNYEQYF. The J gene is TRBJ2-7, the V gene TRBV28; tentative D call: TRBD2 (7 bases). The germline CDR1 and CDR2 sequences are MDHEN and SYDVKM. The CDR3 runs to 14 residues. The germline V and J ends were trimmed by 8 bases and 3 bases, with 17 bases remaining between them.